The 9 T cell receptor beta chains below all came from one sample that was sequenced in a study of T cell repertoires in cytomegalovirus infection. TCRdb reprocessed the reads with MiXCR, giving one entry per CDR3 protein. The profile shows more than 500,000 distinct CDR3 sequences, 16% of them singletons. The sequencing input was CD8+ T cells from PBMCs. The receptor set was obtained from a human donor in good health (CMV status not recorded). Some clones in this sample may be carry-over from other donors' samples.

The sample holds many counts of this clonotype. The chain recombines TRBV28 with TRBJ2-7; maybe TRBD1 (5 bases). This CDR3 region has 16 residues. Germline V lookup: CDR1 MDHEN, CDR2 SYDVKM. V was shortened by 10 bases and J by 1 base, with 23 bases between the two germline ends. The CDR3: CANRPWGRIISYEQYF. The CDR3 region has the DNA TGTGCCAACAGACCCTGGGGCAGGATTATATCCTACGAGCAGTACTTC.

CDR3 protein: CASTIRAIPPYEQYF. CDR3 DNA sequence: TGTGCCAGCACTATTCGGGCAATTCCCCCCTACGAGCAGTACTTC. The rearrangement uses TRBV5-4 and TRBJ2-7; D is uncertain. The CDR3 is made up of 15 amino acids. Looked up from germline, CDR1 is SGHNT and CDR2 is YYREEE (reference sequence). V lost 6 bases and J lost 2, with 18 bases in between.

This clonotype was detected only a few times. This chain links TRBV20-1 with TRBJ2-3; D tentatively fits TRBD1 or TRBD2 (5 bases each). The V gene lost 4 bases and the J gene lost 2 bases, with 16 bases spanning the gap. There are 15 residues in the CDR3. The V gene's germline CDR1 is DFQATT and CDR2 SNEGSKA (reference sequence). The CDR3 protein is CSAKNGGAVTDTQYF. The CDR3 coding sequence is TGCAGTGCTAAGAATGGGGGAGCAGTCACAGATACGCAGTATTTT.

The V call is TRBV4-1, the J call TRBJ1-5; D is ambiguous. Germline CDR1 and CDR2: MGHRA and YSYEKL. The CDR3 spans 13 residues. Trimming took 1 base from V and 6 from J, leaving 7 bases between them. The DNA for the CDR3 is TGCGCCAGCAGCCAAGTGGCAGGTCAGCCCCAGCATTTT. It is translated as CASSQVAGQPQHF.

The gene calls are TRBV15 and TRBJ2-7, with D perhaps matching TRBD2 (5 bases). V lost 8 bases, J lost 0 bases, and 11 bases lay in between. Germline-derived CDR1 and CDR2 are LNHNV and YYDKDF (reference sequence). The CDR3 runs 13 residues. This CDR3 reads CATGRTPSYEQYF. The DNA of the CDR3 is TGTGCCACCGGGAGAACGCCCTCCTACGAGCAGTACTTC. Using reference TRBV15 and TRBJ2-7 for the parts outside the CDR3, the full variable domain is DAMVIQNPRYQVTQFGKPVTLSCSQTLNHNVMYWYQQKSSQAPKLLFHYYDKDFNNEADTPDNFQSRRPNTSFCFLDIRSPGLGDTAMYLCATGRTPSYEQYFGPGTRLTVT.

The V and J genes are TRBV9 and TRBJ2-7, with 8 bases lining up with TRBD1. V was pared by 0 bases and J by 2 bases, with 4 bases of the junction left unmatched. This CDR3 spans 15 amino acids. The germline gives CDR1 SGDLS, CDR2 YYNGEE. CDR3 sequence (DNA): TGTGCCAGCAGCGTAGGGACAGGGTTGGCCTACGAGCAGTACTTC. Its protein product is CASSVGTGLAYEQYF. The full variable domain, completed using reference TRBV9 and TRBJ2-7, is DSGVTQTPKHLITATGQRVTLRCSPRSGDLSVYWYQQSLDQGLQFLIQYYNGEERAKGNILERFSAQQFPDLHSELNLSSLELGDSALYFCASSVGTGLAYEQYFGPGTRLTVT.

About this clonotype: This may be a read error, as it is one base from a much larger clone. The chain employs TRBV6-1 and TRBJ1-1; D unresolved. CDR3 length: 13 amino acids. Germline V gives CDR1 MNHNS, CDR2 SASEGT. CDR3 residues: CASIPSMKTEAFF. CDR3 DNA: TGTGCCAGCATCCCCAGCATGAAAACTGAAGCTTTCTTT.

Only a few counts were recorded for this clonotype. The J gene is TRBJ2-7, the V gene TRBV7-9, with no clear D. The CDR3 has 14 residues. The germline CDR1 and CDR2 sequences are SEHNR and FQNEAQ (reference sequence). Trimming left V 0 bases short and J 6 bases short, with 12 bases between. The CDR3 sequence is CASSLAQGPLEQYF. The CDR3 DNA sequence: TGTGCCAGCAGCTTAGCGCAAGGACCGCTCGAGCAGTACTTC. The full variable domain, its missing parts supplied by reference TRBV7-9 and TRBJ2-7, is DTGVSQNPRHKITKRGQNVTFRCDPISEHNRLYWYRQTLGQGPEFLTYFQNEAQLEKSRLLSDRFSAERPKGSFSTLEIQRTEQGDSAMYLCASSLAQGPLEQYFGPGTRLTVT.

This sequence joins TRBV27 and TRBJ1-2; 9 positions agree with TRBD1. After removal of 6 bases from V and 6 bases from J, the junction contained 8 bases not matched to a gene. The CDR3 consists of 14 residues. Germline V gene lookup returns CDR1 MNHEY and CDR2 SMNVEV (reference sequence). The CDR3 nucleotides read TGTGCCAGCAGCCCATCTAGGACAGGGGATGGCTACACCTTC. Residues: CASSPSRTGDGYTF.